These 8 T cell receptor beta chains came from one sample sequenced in a study of beta chain features in type 1 diabetes. Every bit of the isolated RNA underwent reverse transcription, so sequencing read expressed TCRB transcripts. Sequenced by immunoSEQ multiplex PCR; TCRdb stores in-frame clones only, minus some. The table lists about 360,000 clones, over 9.5% of them singletons. Sequencing input: naive CD4+ T cells from blood. These receptors were taken from a man between 18 and 35 years old in good health.

This clone occurred a few times. The chain joins TRBV18 to TRBJ2-3; 7 bases agree with TRBD1. After removal of 3 bases from V and 0 bases from J, the junction contained 6 bases not matched to a gene. CDR3 length: 16 residues. Germline values: CDR1 KGHSH, CDR2 LQKENI. CDR3 DNA sequence: TGTGCCAGCTCACCCTGGACAGGACATAGCACAGATACGCAGTATTTT. Its translation: CASSPWTGHSTDTQYF.

The CDR3 reads CASSLRLANDEQFF. The CDR3 DNA sequence: TGTGCCAGCTCATTGAGACTAGCGAACGATGAGCAGTTCTTC. This rearrangement joins TRBV18 to TRBJ2-1; 8 positions agree with TRBD2. This CDR3 is built from 14 residues. CDR1 is KGHSH, CDR2 LQKENI, per germline. V shed 5 bases and J 8 bases; nucleotides not matched to a gene: 8.

CDR3 DNA: TGTGCCAGCACCACCTTCGGCGGGAGAGCCGCCTACGAGCAGTACTTC. Translation gives CASTTFGGRAAYEQYF. The chain is built from TRBV28 and TRBJ2-7; 7 bases line up with TRBD2. CDR1 MDHEN and CDR2 SYDVKM come from the germline V gene. The CDR3 covers 16 residues. The junction had 14 bases not matched to a gene; V was cut back by 7 bases and J by 2 bases.

This clone appeared a few times. The chain links TRBV5-6 to TRBJ2-2, with 8 bases fitting TRBD2. The CDR3 covers 14 residues. Germline assignment: CDR1 SGHDT and CDR2 YYEEEE. The V gene end was trimmed by 5 bases and the J gene end by 5 bases; junction bases not matched to a gene: 5. The CDR3 protein is CASRQAGDTGELFF. The CDR3 DNA reads as TGTGCCAGCAGGCAAGCGGGAGATACCGGGGAGCTGTTTTTT. Complete variable domain (other parts from reference TRBV5-6 and TRBJ2-2): DAGVTQSPTHLIKTRGQQVTLRCSPKSGHDTVSWYQQALGQGPQFIFQYYEEEERQRGNFPDRFSGHQFPNYSSELNVNALLLGDSALYLCASRQAGDTGELFFGEGSRLTVL.

The chain has TRBV19 and TRBJ2-1; 8 positions agree with TRBD1. With V trimmed by 5 bases and J by 6 bases, 15 bases remained unmatched. CDR1 is LNHDA and CDR2 is SQIVND in the germline V gene (reference sequence). The CDR3 contains 17 residues. The CDR3 here is CASSPIVDREHFNEQFF. Here the CDR3 DNA reads TGTGCCAGTAGTCCTATCGTGGACAGGGAACACTTCAATGAGCAGTTCTTC.

Remarks on this clone: The missing conserved phenylalanine or tryptophan at the end of this CDR3 makes a read error likely. This chain links TRBV28 with TRBJ1-1, with a possible D match to TRBD1 (6 bases). Judging by the DNA end, TRBJ1-4 fits better; the J call may be wrong. CDR1 is MDHEN and CDR2 is SYDVKM in the germline V gene. This CDR3 comprises 11 residues. CDR3: CASSSQGLLFM. The DNA of the CDR3 is TGTGCCAGCAGTTCCCAGGGGTTACTGTTTATG.

This clone was counted between two and nine times. The chain combines TRBV28 with TRBJ1-1; possible D gene TRBD1, 6 bases. V lost 5 bases and J lost 2, with 18 bases in between. In germline, CDR1 is MDHEN, CDR2 SYDVKM. There are 16 residues in the CDR3. The CDR3 protein is CASSGPGTRSNTEAFF. The CDR3, as DNA: TGTGCCAGCAGTGGACCCGGGACAAGAAGTAACACTGAAGCTTTCTTT.

This clone appeared a few times. The rearrangement joins TRBV7-2 to TRBJ2-1; a weak D match, TRBD2 (6 bases). Germline V gives CDR1 SGHTA, CDR2 FQGNSA. CDR3 length: 12 amino acids. Trimming shortened V by 4 bases and J by 14 bases, and 15 bases separated the two germline ends. DNA for the CDR3: TGTGCCAGCAGCTCACTAGCACTGAAGGAGTTCTTC. This encodes CASSSLALKEFF.